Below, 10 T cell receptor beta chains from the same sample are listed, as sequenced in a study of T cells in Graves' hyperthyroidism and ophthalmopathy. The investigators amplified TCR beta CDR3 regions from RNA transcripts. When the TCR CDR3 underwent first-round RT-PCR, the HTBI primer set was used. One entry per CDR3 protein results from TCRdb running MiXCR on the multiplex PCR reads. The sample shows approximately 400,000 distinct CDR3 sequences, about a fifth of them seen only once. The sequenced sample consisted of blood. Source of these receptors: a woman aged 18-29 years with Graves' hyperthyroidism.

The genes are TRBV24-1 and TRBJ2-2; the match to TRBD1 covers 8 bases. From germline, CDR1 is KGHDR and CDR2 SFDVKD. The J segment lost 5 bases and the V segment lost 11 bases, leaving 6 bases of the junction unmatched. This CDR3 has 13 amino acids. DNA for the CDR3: TGTGCCATCGCAGGGGGCTGGACCGGGGAGCTGTTTTTT. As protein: CAIAGGWTGELFF.

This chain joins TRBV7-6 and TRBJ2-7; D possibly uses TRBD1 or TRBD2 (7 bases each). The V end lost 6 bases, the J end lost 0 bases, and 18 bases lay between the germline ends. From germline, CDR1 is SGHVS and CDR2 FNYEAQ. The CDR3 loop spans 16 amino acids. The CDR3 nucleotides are TGTGCCAGCAGTCCAAGGGGGCTAGCGGACTCCTACGAGCAGTACTTC. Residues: CASSPRGLADSYEQYF.

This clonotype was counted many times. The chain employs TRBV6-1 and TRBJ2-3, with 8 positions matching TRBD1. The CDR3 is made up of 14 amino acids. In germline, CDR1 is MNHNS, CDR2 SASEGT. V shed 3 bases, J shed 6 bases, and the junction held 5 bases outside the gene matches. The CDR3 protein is CASSEVYRGDTQYF. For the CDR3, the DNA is TGTGCCAGCAGTGAGGTATACAGGGGGGATACGCAGTATTTT.

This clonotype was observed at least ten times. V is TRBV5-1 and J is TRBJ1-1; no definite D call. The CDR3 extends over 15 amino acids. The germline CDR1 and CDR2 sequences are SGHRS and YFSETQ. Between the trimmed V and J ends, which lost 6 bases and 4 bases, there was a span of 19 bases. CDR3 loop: CASTLRLQPTTEAFF. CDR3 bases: TGCGCCAGCACCCTGAGGTTACAGCCGACCACTGAAGCTTTCTTT. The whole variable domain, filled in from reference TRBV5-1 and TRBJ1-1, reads KAGVTQTPRYLIKTRGQQVTLSCSPISGHRSVSWYQQTPGQGLQFLFEYFSETQRNKGNFPGRFSGRQFSNSRSEMNVSTLELGDSALYLCASTLRLQPTTEAFFGQGTRLTVV.

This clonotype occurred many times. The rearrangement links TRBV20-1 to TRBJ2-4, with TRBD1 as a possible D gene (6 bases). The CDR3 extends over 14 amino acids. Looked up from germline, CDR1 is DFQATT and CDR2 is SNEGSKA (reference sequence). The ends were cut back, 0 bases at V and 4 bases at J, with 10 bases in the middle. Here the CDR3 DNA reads TGCAGTGCTAGAGATGGACAGTTAAAAAACATTCAGTACTTC. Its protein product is CSARDGQLKNIQYF.

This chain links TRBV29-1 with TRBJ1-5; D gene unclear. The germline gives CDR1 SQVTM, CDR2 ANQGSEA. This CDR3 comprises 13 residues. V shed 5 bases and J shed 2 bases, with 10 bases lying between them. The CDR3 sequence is CSVSGSGNQPQHF. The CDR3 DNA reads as TGCAGCGTTTCCGGGTCAGGCAATCAGCCCCAGCATTTT.

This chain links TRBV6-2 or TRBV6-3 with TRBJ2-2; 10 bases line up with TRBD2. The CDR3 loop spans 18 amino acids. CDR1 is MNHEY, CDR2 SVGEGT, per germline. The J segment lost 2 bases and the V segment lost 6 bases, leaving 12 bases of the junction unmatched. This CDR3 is CASSASGRGSANTGELFF. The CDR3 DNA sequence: TGTGCCAGCAGCGCTAGCGGGAGAGGTTCAGCTAACACCGGGGAGCTGTTTTTT.

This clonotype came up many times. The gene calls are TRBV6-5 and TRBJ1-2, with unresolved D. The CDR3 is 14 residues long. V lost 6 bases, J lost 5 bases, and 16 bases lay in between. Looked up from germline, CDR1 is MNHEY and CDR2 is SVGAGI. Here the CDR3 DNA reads TGTGCCAGCAGGTTCTCGACGGGAATTTATGGCTACACCTTC. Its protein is CASRFSTGIYGYTF.

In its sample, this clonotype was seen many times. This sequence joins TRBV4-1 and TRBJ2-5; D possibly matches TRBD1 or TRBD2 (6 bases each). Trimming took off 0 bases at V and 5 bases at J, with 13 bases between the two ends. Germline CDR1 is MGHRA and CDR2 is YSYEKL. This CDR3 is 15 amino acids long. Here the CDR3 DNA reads TGCGCCAGCAGCCAAGATCGGAGGGGGTGGGAGACCCAGTACTTC. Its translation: CASSQDRRGWETQYF.

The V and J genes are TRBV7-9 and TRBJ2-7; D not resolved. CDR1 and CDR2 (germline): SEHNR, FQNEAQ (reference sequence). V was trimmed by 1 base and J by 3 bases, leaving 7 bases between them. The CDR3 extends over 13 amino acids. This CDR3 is CASSLGHYYEQYF. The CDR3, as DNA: TGTGCCAGCAGCTTAGGGCACTACTACGAGCAGTACTTC.